Described below is a single T cell receptor beta chain sequence and its context. Its antigen is not known. TCRdb independently ran MiXCR on the RT-PCR reads; one entry per CDR3 protein. The data contain 200,000 to 300,000 distinct CDR3 sequences, about 12% of them seen just once; the ten biggest clones take up more than 7%. The source of the sample is a study of response to subunit inactivated influenza vaccine. The V and J ends lost 7 bases and 3 bases respectively, with 19 bases between them. Germline lookup yields CDR1 DFQATT and CDR2 SNEGSKA (reference sequence). The CDR3 has 14 amino acids. Study-wide results and limits: The authors suggested that few new T cells are recruited per seasonal influenza vaccination.

This chain joins TRBV20-1 and TRBJ2-7; D remains unclear. The sequenced sample was non-naive T cells sorted from PBMCs, obtained roughly 15 days before vaccination. This TCR was recovered from a man aged 50 to 59 who received an inactivated influenza vaccine. The CDR3 is CSVPRTPPLYEQYF. As DNA, the CDR3 is TGCAGTGTTCCTAGGACCCCTCCGCTCTACGAGCAGTACTTC.